This T cell receptor (beta chain) was profiled in a study of CD8 T cell repertoires and HIV-1 epitope variants. Concerning this clone itself: No antigen is known for it.

Germline CDR1 and CDR2: SGHTA and FQGNSA. Trimming left V 7 bases short and J 0 bases short, with 7 bases between. The CDR3 is 12 residues long. Sequencing of TCR beta CDR3 used immunoSEQ survey depth. TCRdb's copy holds only in-frame clones and misses some; the assay was immunoSEQ multiplex PCR. The table shows roughly 6,000 clones, with about 60% occurring only once. The sample comprised cultured CD8+ T cells derived from PBMCs. V and J are TRBV7-2 and TRBJ2-7; D gene uncertain. The TCR originated in a male donor with HIV. In DNA, the CDR3 is TGTGCCAGCACCCAAAGCTCCTACGAGCAGTACTTC. This codes for CASTQSSYEQYF.